The source of this T cell receptor (beta chain) is a study of vaccination effects on CD4 cells after COVID-19. Study-wide background: Vaccination of participants consisted of two doses of either the BNT162b2 or mRNA-1273 vaccine.

A remark on this clone: Its antigen is unidentified.

The V end was cut by 0 bases, the J end by 3 bases, with 6 bases between. From germline, CDR1 is MNHEY and CDR2 SVGAGI. This CDR3 is 14 amino acids long. Peptide-pool stimulation followed by sequencing identified expanded antigen-specific CD4+ clonotypes in the ViraFEST assay. CD4+ T cells were isolated after around 10 days of culture. Nucleocapsid antibody tests were negative, and the vaccine recipients had no prior SARS-CoV-2 infection. A half-medium replacement with IL-2 medium was carried out on days 3 and 7. TCRdb keeps only in-frame clones here, not all; method: immunoSEQ multiplex PCR. The sample consists of over 60,000 clones, less than 85% of them appearing once.

This TCR was sampled from a human donor who received a COVID-19 vaccine. The source material was CD4+ T cells from PBMCs cultured with HCoV-NL63 spike peptides, sampled before COVID-19 vaccination. This chain connects TRBV6-5 to TRBJ1-5; D gene uncertain. CDR3 bases: TGTGCCAGCAGTTACTCACAGAACAATCAGCCCCAGCATTTT. Translating it yields CASSYSQNNQPQHF.